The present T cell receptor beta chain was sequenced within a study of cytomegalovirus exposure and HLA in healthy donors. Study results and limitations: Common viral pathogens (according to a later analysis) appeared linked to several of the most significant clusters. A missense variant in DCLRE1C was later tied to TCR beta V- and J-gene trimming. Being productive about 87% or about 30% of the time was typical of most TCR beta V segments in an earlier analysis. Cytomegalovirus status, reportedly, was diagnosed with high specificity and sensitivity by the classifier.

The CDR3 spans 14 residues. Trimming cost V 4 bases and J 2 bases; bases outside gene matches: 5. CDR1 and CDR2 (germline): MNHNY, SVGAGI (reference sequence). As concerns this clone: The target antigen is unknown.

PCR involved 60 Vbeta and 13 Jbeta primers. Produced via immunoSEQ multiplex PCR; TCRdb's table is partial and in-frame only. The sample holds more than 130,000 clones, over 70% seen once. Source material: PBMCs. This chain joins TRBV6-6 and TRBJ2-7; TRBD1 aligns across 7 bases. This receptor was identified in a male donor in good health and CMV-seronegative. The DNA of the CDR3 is TGTGCCAGCAGTTCGCAGGGGGTTACCTACGAGCAGTACTTC. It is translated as CASSSQGVTYEQYF.